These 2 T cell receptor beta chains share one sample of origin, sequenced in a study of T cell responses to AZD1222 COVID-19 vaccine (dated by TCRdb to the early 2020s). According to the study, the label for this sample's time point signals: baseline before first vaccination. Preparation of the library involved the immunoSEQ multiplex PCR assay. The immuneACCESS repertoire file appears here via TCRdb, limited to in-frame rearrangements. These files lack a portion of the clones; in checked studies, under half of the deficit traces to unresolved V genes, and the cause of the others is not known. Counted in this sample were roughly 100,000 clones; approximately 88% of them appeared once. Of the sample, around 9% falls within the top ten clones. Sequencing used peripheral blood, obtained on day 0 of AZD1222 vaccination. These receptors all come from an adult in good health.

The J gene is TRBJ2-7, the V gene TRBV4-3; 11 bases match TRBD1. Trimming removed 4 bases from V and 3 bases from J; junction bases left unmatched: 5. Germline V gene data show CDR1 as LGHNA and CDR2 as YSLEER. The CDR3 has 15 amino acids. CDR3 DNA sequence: TGCGCCAGCAGCCCCTGGACAGGGGGCCTCTACGAGCAGTACTTC. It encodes CASSPWTGGLYEQYF.

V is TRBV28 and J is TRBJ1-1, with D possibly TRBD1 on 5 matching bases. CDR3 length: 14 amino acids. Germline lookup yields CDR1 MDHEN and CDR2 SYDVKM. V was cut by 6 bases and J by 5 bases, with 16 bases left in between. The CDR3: CASRTGSRGTEAFF. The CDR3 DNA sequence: TGTGCCAGCAGAACGGGATCCCGGGGGACTGAAGCTTTCTTT.